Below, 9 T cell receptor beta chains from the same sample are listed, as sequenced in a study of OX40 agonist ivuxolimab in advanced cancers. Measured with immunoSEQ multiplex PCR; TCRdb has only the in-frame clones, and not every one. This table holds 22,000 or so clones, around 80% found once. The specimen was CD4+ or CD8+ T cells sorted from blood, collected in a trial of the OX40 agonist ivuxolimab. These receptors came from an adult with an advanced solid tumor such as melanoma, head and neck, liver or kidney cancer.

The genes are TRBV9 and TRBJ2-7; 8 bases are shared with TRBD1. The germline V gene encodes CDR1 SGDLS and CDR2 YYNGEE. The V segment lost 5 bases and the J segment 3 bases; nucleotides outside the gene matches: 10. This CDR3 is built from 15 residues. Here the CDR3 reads CASSASGTGHYEQYF. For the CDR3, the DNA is TGTGCCAGCAGTGCCTCAGGGACAGGCCACTACGAGCAGTACTTC.

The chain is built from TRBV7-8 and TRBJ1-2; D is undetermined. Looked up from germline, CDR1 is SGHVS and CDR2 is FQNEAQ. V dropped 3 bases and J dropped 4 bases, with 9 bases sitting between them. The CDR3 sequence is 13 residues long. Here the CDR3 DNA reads TGTGCCAGCAGCTTGTGGAACTCCTATGGCTACACCTTC. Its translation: CASSLWNSYGYTF.

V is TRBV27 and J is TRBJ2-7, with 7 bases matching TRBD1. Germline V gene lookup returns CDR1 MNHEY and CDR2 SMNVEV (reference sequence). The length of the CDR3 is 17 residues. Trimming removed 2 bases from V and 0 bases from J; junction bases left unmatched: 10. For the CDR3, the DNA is TGTGCCAGCAGTTTAGGTCACCCCGGACAGGCCTCCTACGAGCAGTACTTC. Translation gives CASSLGHPGQASYEQYF.

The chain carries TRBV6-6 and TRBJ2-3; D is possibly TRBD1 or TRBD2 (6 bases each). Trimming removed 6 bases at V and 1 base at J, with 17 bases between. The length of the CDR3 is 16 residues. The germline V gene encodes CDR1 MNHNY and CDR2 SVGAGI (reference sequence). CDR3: CASRGLGGKGTDTQYF. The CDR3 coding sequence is TGTGCCAGCAGAGGGCTAGGGGGGAAAGGCACAGATACGCAGTATTTT.

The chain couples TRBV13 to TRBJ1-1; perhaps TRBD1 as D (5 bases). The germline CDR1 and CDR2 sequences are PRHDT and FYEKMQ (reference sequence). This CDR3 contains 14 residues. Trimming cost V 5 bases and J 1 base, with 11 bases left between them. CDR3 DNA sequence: TGTGCCAGCAGCATTAGGGGTGGGAACACTGAAGCTTTCTTT. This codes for CASSIRGGNTEAFF.

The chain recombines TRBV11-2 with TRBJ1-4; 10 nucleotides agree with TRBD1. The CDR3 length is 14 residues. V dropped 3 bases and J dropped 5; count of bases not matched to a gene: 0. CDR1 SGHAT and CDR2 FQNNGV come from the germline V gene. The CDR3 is CASSLGQGNEKLFF. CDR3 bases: TGTGCCAGCAGCTTGGGACAGGGGAATGAAAAACTGTTTTTT.

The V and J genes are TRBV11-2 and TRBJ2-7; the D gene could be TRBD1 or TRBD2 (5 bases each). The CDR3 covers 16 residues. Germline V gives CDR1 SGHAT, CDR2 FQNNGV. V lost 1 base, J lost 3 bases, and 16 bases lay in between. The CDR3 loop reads CASSLGGGLFFYEQYF. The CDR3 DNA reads TGTGCCAGCAGCTTAGGTGGGGGTCTCTTCTTCTACGAGCAGTACTTC.

The DNA for the CDR3 is TGTGCCAGCAGTGAGGGGGCTGGAAACACCATATATTTT. The encoded protein is CASSEGAGNTIYF. The chain couples TRBV6-1 to TRBJ1-3, with D possibly being TRBD1 (5 bases). Per the germline V gene, CDR1 is MNHNS and CDR2 is SASEGT. Trimming removed 3 bases from V and 2 bases from J, with 5 bases in between. This CDR3 is built from 13 residues.

CDR3 nucleotides: TGTGCCAGCAGCTACCCCGGTGACGGGGAGCTGTTTTTT. It is translated as CASSYPGDGELFF. The chain joins TRBV7-2 to TRBJ2-2, with D unresolved. Deletions cut 4 bases from V and 7 bases from J, with 10 bases between. This CDR3 is 13 amino acids long. Germline values: CDR1 SGHTA, CDR2 FQGNSA.